This entry is about one TCR beta chain. The data originate from a study of blood T cell repertoires in COVID-19. Study-level information: Italy, Spain and the United States were the sources of the convalescent and acute COVID-19 samples.

Trimming stripped 7 bases from V and 0 bases from J, with 15 bases between. The CDR3 sequence is 16 residues long. Germline V gives CDR1 KGHDR, CDR2 SFDVKD. The authors' processing: From reference gene primer amplification, estimates of nucleated cell counts were derived. The method was immunoSEQ multiplex PCR; TCRdb's version includes in-frame clones alone and lacks a portion of them. D and trimming were read from the DNA, whereas the V and J calls and clone size are those reported in that table. The table records around 260,000 clones, about 85% of them present only once. Sequencing used peripheral blood. The TCR originated in a man aged 55 to 70 who had recovered from COVID-19. V is TRBV24-1 and J is TRBJ2-1, with D perhaps matching TRBD2 (6 bases). The CDR3, as DNA: TGTGCCACCAGCCCCCCTCGGGGGAGCTCCTACAATGAGCAGTTCTTC. It yields the protein CATSPPRGSSYNEQFF.